This entry concerns a single TCR beta chain. Its antigen is unidentified. Each CDR3 protein is one row after TCRdb ran MiXCR on the 5' RACE reads. Of just under 550,000 distinct CDR3 sequences in the sample, about 12% were seen once. The sample is drawn from a study of CD8 T cells in ankylosing spondylitis. Study-wide findings and caveats: Typical of ankylosing spondylitis blood, it appeared, was a TCR beta motif of eight highly homologous variants.

Germline CDR1 DFQATT, CDR2 SNEGSKA (reference sequence). After removal of 0 bases from V and 2 bases from J, the junction contained 7 bases not matched to a gene. The CDR3 is 15 amino acids. The V and J genes are TRBV20-1 and TRBJ2-7; 7 bases are shared with TRBD2. The receptor was derived from a male donor with ankylosing spondylitis. The sequenced material came from blood, either unsorted or a sorted T cell fraction (not recorded which). CDR3 coding DNA: TGCAGTGCTAGAGATGGGCTAGCGGACGCCTACGAGCAGTACTTC. It specifies CSARDGLADAYEQYF.